The 3 T cell receptor beta chains below were found in one sample sequenced in a study of early stage breast cancer tumors. Sequencing used immunoSEQ multiplex PCR; TCRdb keeps in-frame clones, though not all of them. Seen here are tens of thousands of clones, 72% observed once, and the top ten hold approximately 33%. Source material: blood. These receptor sequences come from a person between 50 and 60 years old with breast cancer.

The chain joins TRBV29-1 to TRBJ2-5, with 7 bases fitting TRBD2. Unmatched junction bases numbered 4, after V lost 7 bases and J lost 5 bases. The germline V gene encodes CDR1 SQVTM and CDR2 ANQGSEA. This CDR3 region has 11 residues. The CDR3 loop reads CSGEGLETQYF. The CDR3 DNA reads as TGCAGCGGGGAGGGGTTGGAGACCCAGTACTTC. The whole variable domain, filled in from reference TRBV29-1 and TRBJ2-5, reads SAVISQKPSRDICQRGTSLTIQCQVDSQVTMMFWYRQQPGQSLTLIATANQGSEATYESGFVIDKFPISRPNLTFSTLTVSNMSPEDSSIYLCSGEGLETQYFGPGTRLLVL.

The rearrangement joins TRBV6-1 to TRBJ2-5, with D tentatively TRBD1 (6 bases). The germline CDR1 and CDR2 sequences are MNHNS and SASEGT. This CDR3 is built from 13 residues. The V end lost 8 bases, the J end lost 2 bases, and 12 bases lay between the germline ends. The CDR3 region is CASGVQGQETQYF. In DNA form, the CDR3 reads TGTGCCAGCGGAGTACAGGGTCAAGAGACCCAGTACTTC.

The chain is built from TRBV6-5 and TRBJ2-5; 10 bases match TRBD1. The J call may be wrong; the DNA end is better matched by TRBJ2-7. This CDR3 comprises 15 residues. The germline gives CDR1 MNHEY, CDR2 SVGAGI. The CDR3 DNA is TGTGCCAGCAGTTACGGGGGACAGGGGACCCACGAGCAGTACTTC. It codes for CASSYGGQGTHEQYF.